This T cell receptor beta chain was obtained from a study of OX40 agonist ivuxolimab in advanced cancers. Study background: Patients undergoing dose escalation presented with hepatocellular carcinoma, melanoma, renal cell or head and neck cancer. Prior checkpoint blockade (anti-PD-1, anti-PD-L1 or anti-CTLA-4) was permitted; 40% had it.

Patients with autoimmune history or systemic immunosuppression were excluded. This CDR3 is 18 amino acids long. Trimming removed 4 bases from V and 2 bases from J; junction bases left unmatched: 11. From germline, CDR1 is ENHRY and CDR2 SYGVKD. Profiled with immunoSEQ multiplex PCR; TCRdb holds only in-frame clones, not every one. The profile shows about 57,000 clones, 65% to 85% of them singletons. This clone appeared a single time. This TCR was recovered from an adult with an advanced solid tumor such as melanoma, head and neck, liver or kidney cancer. The chain employs TRBV10-3 and TRBJ2-5; 12 bases map to TRBD2. Sequences were derived from CD4+ or CD8+ T cells sorted from blood, sampled in a trial of the OX40 agonist ivuxolimab. The CDR3 nucleotides read TGTGCCATCAGTGCCCGACTAGCGGGAGAAACCCCTCAAGAGACCCAGTACTTC. This codes for CAISARLAGETPQETQYF.